Listed here are 20 T cell receptor beta chains from one sample, sequenced in a study of cytomegalovirus exposure and HLA in healthy donors. Both 60 Vbeta primers and 13 Jbeta primers went into the PCR. Generated by immunoSEQ multiplex PCR, the TCRdb table keeps only in-frame clones and is missing some. The repertoire holds around 150,000 clones, about 80% seen once, with more than 0.8% in the top ten. Sequenced input: PBMCs. These receptors came from a woman between 35 and 50 years old in good health and CMV-seronegative.

This clone was seen only a few times. V is TRBV6-5 and J is TRBJ2-7; 9 bases map to TRBD2. After removal of 5 bases from V and 7 bases from J, the junction contained 12 bases not matched to a gene. Germline CDR1 reads MNHEY; CDR2 reads SVGAGI. The CDR3 has 15 residues. CDR3 DNA sequence: TGTGCCAGCAGTCCAAGCGGGGGGATCCCTCGGGAGCAGTACTTC. This translates into CASSPSGGIPREQYF.

A single count supports this clone. The gene calls are TRBV30 and TRBJ1-1; the D is unclear. V was trimmed by 0 bases and J by 4 bases, leaving 9 bases between them. This CDR3 spans 13 amino acids. Germline loops: CDR1 GTSNPN, CDR2 SVGIG (reference sequence). CDR3 residues: CAWSVMLSTEAFF. CDR3 sequence (DNA): TGTGCCTGGAGTGTAATGCTAAGCACTGAAGCTTTCTTT.

CDR3 in amino acids: CASSEGTPREAQHF. In nucleotides, the CDR3 is TGTGCCAGCAGTGAGGGGACCCCCAGGGAGGCCCAGCATTTT. The V gene is TRBV6-6, the J gene TRBJ1-5, with D possibly TRBD1 on 5 matching bases. Germline CDR1 reads MNHNY; CDR2 reads SVGAGI (reference sequence). The CDR3 is made up of 14 amino acids. With 5 bases removed from V and 11 bases from J, the gap between germline ends came to 19 bases.

V gene TRBV19 combines with J gene TRBJ2-7; TRBD1 is a possible D gene (6 bases). Trimming removed 5 bases from V and 3 bases from J, with 14 bases in between. The CDR3 sequence is 14 residues long. The germline CDR1 and CDR2 sequences are LNHDA and SQIVND (reference sequence). The CDR3 nucleotides read TGTGCCAGTAGTTCGCAGGGGACCCTCTACGAGCAGTACTTC. Translating gives CASSSQGTLYEQYF.

Here the CDR3 reads CASSLSDRGNTIYF. Here the CDR3 DNA reads TGTGCCAGCAGCCTATCGGACAGAGGAAACACCATATATTTT. The chain links TRBV4-2 to TRBJ1-3; TRBD1 might be the D (6 bases). V lost 4 bases to trimming and J lost 4 bases, with 11 bases between them. The CDR3 totals 14 residues. Germline V gives CDR1 LGHNA, CDR2 YNFKEQ.

The J gene is TRBJ2-2, the V gene TRBV5-1, with TRBD2 identical over 8 bases. Unmatched junction bases numbered 7, after V lost 1 base and J lost 5 bases. The germline V gene encodes CDR1 SGHRS and CDR2 YFSETQ. The CDR3 is 16 amino acids. The CDR3 sequence: CASSLTAGEGTGELFF. CDR3 coding DNA: TGCGCCAGCAGCTTGACAGCGGGAGAGGGTACCGGGGAGCTGTTTTTT. The full variable domain, rest sourced from reference TRBV5-1 and TRBJ2-2, is KAGVTQTPRYLIKTRGQQVTLSCSPISGHRSVSWYQQTPGQGLQFLFEYFSETQRNKGNFPGRFSGRQFSNSRSEMNVSTLELGDSALYLCASSLTAGEGTGELFFGEGSRLTVL.

The V and J genes are TRBV23-1 and TRBJ1-1; D gene uncertain. TRBV23-1 is an ORF, and what it does is uncertain. The CDR3 has 13 amino acids. The V and J ends lost 10 bases and 0 bases respectively, with 12 bases between them. CDR3 sequence: CATLPSLNTEAFF. The CDR3 nucleotides read TGCGCCACGCTGCCTAGTCTGAACACTGAAGCTTTCTTT.

The rearrangement joins TRBV5-1 to TRBJ2-1; TRBD2 might be the D (6 bases). The V end lost 3 bases, the J end lost 3 bases, and 13 bases lay between the germline ends. The CDR3 has 15 residues. In germline, CDR1 is SGHRS, CDR2 YFSETQ. The CDR3 nucleotides read TGCGCCAGCAGCTCAACCGGGACTTTCTACAATGAGCAGTTCTTC. Its protein is CASSSTGTFYNEQFF.

The V and J genes are TRBV5-1 and TRBJ2-1, with 9 bases matching TRBD2. Looked up from germline, CDR1 is SGHRS and CDR2 is YFSETQ. The CDR3 has 15 amino acids. With V trimmed by 2 bases and J by 4 bases, 4 bases remained unmatched. The DNA for the CDR3 is TGCGCCAGCAGCTTAACTAGCGGGCCTTACAATGAGCAGTTCTTC. It specifies CASSLTSGPYNEQFF.

This clone was recorded once. The genes are TRBV29-1 and TRBJ2-3, with D maybe TRBD1 (6 bases). Germline values: CDR1 SQVTM, CDR2 ANQGSEA. V was trimmed by 6 bases and J by 2 bases, leaving 9 bases between them. The CDR3 loop spans 12 amino acids. CDR3 in amino acids: CSVWTDTDTQYF. The CDR3 DNA follows: TGCAGCGTGTGGACAGACACAGATACGCAGTATTTT.

This chain joins TRBV29-1 and TRBJ2-1; D unclear. Trimming removed 6 bases from V and 12 bases from J, with 18 bases in between. This CDR3 is 12 amino acids long. The germline V gene has CDR1 SQVTM and CDR2 ANQGSEA. The chain's CDR3 is CSVAVDHSGQFF. In DNA, the CDR3 is TGCAGCGTCGCAGTCGACCATTCGGGGCAGTTCTTC.

The chain has TRBV2 and TRBJ1-5; 7 nucleotides line up with TRBD1. V was clipped by 4 bases and J by 2 bases; unmatched bases: 5. CDR1 and CDR2 from the germline V gene are SNHLY and FYNNEI. The CDR3 loop spans 15 amino acids. CDR3 in amino acids: CASSGQGPRNQPQHF. DNA for the CDR3: TGTGCCAGCAGTGGACAGGGTCCACGCAATCAGCCCCAGCATTTT.

J is TRBJ1-2 and V is TRBV9; D uncertain. CDR1 and CDR2 (germline): SGDLS, YYNGEE. This CDR3 is built from 13 residues. Trimming took off 7 bases at V and 3 bases at J, with 13 bases between the two ends. The CDR3 reads CASRPGTDYGYTF. CDR3 in DNA: TGTGCCAGCCGCCCCGGTACGGACTATGGCTACACCTTC.

This clone appeared a few times. This chain connects TRBV5-1 to TRBJ2-7; TRBD1 matches at 7 bases. Germline V gene data show CDR1 as SGHRS and CDR2 as YFSETQ. The V and J ends lost 0 bases and 7 bases, in that order; junction bases with no gene match: 10. The CDR3 loop spans 15 amino acids. For the CDR3, the DNA is TGCGCCAGCAGCTTGGCGACGGGACAGTTTCTTGAGCAGTACTTC. Translating gives CASSLATGQFLEQYF. Full variable domain (remainder filled in from reference TRBV5-1 and TRBJ2-7): KAGVTQTPRYLIKTRGQQVTLSCSPISGHRSVSWYQQTPGQGLQFLFEYFSETQRNKGNFPGRFSGRQFSNSRSEMNVSTLELGDSALYLCASSLATGQFLEQYFGPGTRLTVT.

This chain links TRBV9 with TRBJ2-6, with D perhaps TRBD1 (5 bases). The ends were cut back, 6 bases at V and 0 bases at J, with 13 bases in the middle. This CDR3 has 16 amino acids. In germline, CDR1 is SGDLS, CDR2 YYNGEE. In nucleotides, the CDR3 is TGTGCCAGCAAGCAAGGGGTGGACTCTGGGGCCAACGTCCTGACTTTC. Residues: CASKQGVDSGANVLTF.

This sequence joins TRBV18 and TRBJ2-1, with 8 bases identical to TRBD2. J was trimmed by 4 bases and V by 7 bases; bases with no gene match: 9. The CDR3 has 15 amino acids. Germline lookup yields CDR1 KGHSH and CDR2 LQKENI. CDR3 nucleotides: TGTGCCAGCTTCGACCTCGGGACTAGTTACAATGAGCAGTTCTTC. The encoded protein is CASFDLGTSYNEQFF.

The chain uses TRBV30 and TRBJ1-2; D is ambiguous. This CDR3 has 15 residues. Trimming stripped 3 bases from V and 0 bases from J, with 14 bases between. In germline, CDR1 is GTSNPN, CDR2 SVGIG (reference sequence). The CDR3 DNA sequence: TGTGCCTGGAGCGGGAGGACCAAAGCTAACTATGGCTACACCTTC. Translation gives CAWSGRTKANYGYTF.

This chain links TRBV29-1 with TRBJ2-5; 8 bases map to TRBD1. The CDR3 length is 13 residues. Per the germline V gene, CDR1 is SQVTM and CDR2 is ANQGSEA. V lost 6 bases and J lost 4; bases outside the gene matches: 7. In DNA form, the CDR3 reads TGCAGCGTAGAATTCGACAGGGGAGAGACCCAGTACTTC. It encodes CSVEFDRGETQYF.

The chain links TRBV18 to TRBJ2-5, with D perhaps TRBD2 (6 bases). The germline CDR1 and CDR2 sequences are KGHSH and LQKENI. The CDR3 sequence is 15 residues long. The V and J ends lost 5 bases and 2 bases respectively, with 15 bases between them. In nucleotides, the CDR3 is TGTGCCAGCTCAAGACCGGGACTCCAACAAGAGACCCAGTACTTC. It yields the protein CASSRPGLQQETQYF.

The gene calls are TRBV28 and TRBJ2-7; perhaps TRBD2 as D (8 bases). The CDR3 is 17 residues long. Germline loops: CDR1 MDHEN, CDR2 SYDVKM. The V and J ends lost 6 bases and 1 base respectively, with 22 bases between them. CDR3 nucleotide sequence: TGTGCCAGCAGACGGGGGGGAGGGGGCGTTGTTTCCTACGAGCAGTACTTC. As protein: CASRRGGGGVVSYEQYF.